These 29 T cell receptor beta chains came from one sample sequenced in a study of shared T cell receptors in the human thymus. Repertoires were generated with immunoSEQ multiplex PCR, while TCRdb's copy carries only in-frame clones and drops some. The table records hundreds of thousands of clones, more than 70% of them present only once. This same sample was also part of a study on human thymus T cells.

Sequenced: thymocytes. These TCRs come from a boy under two years old with a congenital heart defect.

The chain joins TRBV6-5 to TRBJ1-5; TRBD1 might be the D (6 bases). The CDR3 has 16 residues. The germline V and J ends were trimmed by 0 bases and 0 bases, with 9 bases remaining between them. Germline CDR1 and CDR2: MNHEY and SVGAGI. CDR3 in amino acids: CASSYSQGYSNQPQHF. The CDR3 DNA is TGTGCCAGCAGTTACTCCCAGGGGTATAGCAATCAGCCCCAGCATTTT.

This chain joins TRBV5-1 and TRBJ1-1, with TRBD1 matching 9 bases. Trimming removed 2 bases from V and 5 bases from J; junction bases left unmatched: 7. CDR3 length: 15 residues. The germline CDR1 and CDR2 sequences are SGHRS and YFSETQ. CDR3 DNA: TGCGCCAGCAGCTTTACAGGGGGCAGACGGACTGAAGCTTTCTTT. The encoded protein is CASSFTGGRRTEAFF.

The CDR3 is CAIKGTSDNNEQFF. DNA of the CDR3: TGTGCCATCAAGGGGACTAGCGATAACAATGAGCAGTTCTTC. The V and J genes are TRBV10-3 and TRBJ2-1, with 10 bases matching TRBD2. CDR3 length: 14 amino acids. V lost 7 bases, J lost 5 bases, and 5 bases stayed unmatched. Germline loops: CDR1 ENHRY, CDR2 SYGVKD.

This chain connects TRBV28 to TRBJ1-5; 11 nucleotides line up with TRBD1. This CDR3 region has 15 residues. Germline-derived CDR1 and CDR2 are MDHEN and SYDVKM. Trimming cost V 5 bases and J 6 bases; bases outside gene matches: 6. CDR3 sequence reads: CASSPGQGAAQPQHF. The CDR3 bases are TGTGCCAGCAGTCCCGGACAGGGGGCGGCTCAGCCCCAGCATTTT.

This clone showed up just once. Other DNA sequences in this sample translate to the same CDR3. The genes are TRBV27 and TRBJ2-7, with a tentative D call TRBD1 (5 bases). The CDR3 contains 13 residues. The V end was cut by 2 bases, the J end by 1 base, with 6 bases between. CDR1 and CDR2 from the germline V gene are MNHEY and SMNVEV (reference sequence). This CDR3 is CASSLDSSYEQYF. The DNA of the CDR3 is TGTGCCAGCAGTTTAGACAGTTCCTACGAGCAGTACTTC.

This chain joins TRBV14 and TRBJ2-5, with D perhaps matching TRBD2 (6 bases). The CDR3 runs to 19 residues. The ends were cut back, 1 base at V and 2 bases at J, with 23 bases in the middle. Germline CDR1 and CDR2: SGHDN and FVKESK. In DNA, the CDR3 is TGTGCCAGCAGCCAAGTCTCGTCTGGCGGGACGCCGGAACAAGAGACCCAGTACTTC. Translating gives CASSQVSSGGTPEQETQYF.

The count of this clone is one. The rearrangement uses TRBV10-3 and TRBJ1-1; 7 bases match TRBD1. V lost 6 bases to trimming and J lost 0 bases; unmatched junction nucleotides: 4. Germline values: CDR1 ENHRY, CDR2 SYGVKD. CDR3 length: 14 amino acids. The CDR3 DNA reads TGTGCCATCAGGGGACAGACATTGAACACTGAAGCTTTCTTT. The encoded protein is CAIRGQTLNTEAFF.

The rearrangement uses TRBV6-5 and TRBJ2-7, with 7 bases lining up with TRBD1. Germline V gene sequence: CDR1 MNHEY, CDR2 SVGAGI. With 11 bases clipped from V and 0 bases from J, the junction kept 10 bases outside the gene matches. This CDR3 region has 14 residues. CDR3 protein: CASGTGVSSYEQYF. Here the CDR3 DNA reads TGTGCCTCCGGTACAGGGGTAAGCTCCTACGAGCAGTACTTC.

This chain joins TRBV7-6 and TRBJ1-1; 7 nucleotides line up with TRBD1. Germline CDR1 SGHVS, CDR2 FNYEAQ. The CDR3 extends over 20 amino acids. Unmatched junction bases numbered 21, after V lost 2 bases and J lost 3 bases. CDR3 amino acids: CASSLKPLEQGLAEDTEAFF. CDR3 DNA sequence: TGTGCCAGCAGCTTAAAACCCTTAGAACAGGGGCTGGCTGAAGACACTGAAGCTTTCTTT.

V is TRBV28 and J is TRBJ2-7; 10 nucleotides line up with TRBD1. The CDR3 is 14 amino acids. Trimming at V came to 4 bases and at J to 6 bases, leaving 6 bases not matched to a gene. The germline V gene encodes CDR1 MDHEN and CDR2 SYDVKM. DNA for the CDR3: TGTGCCAGCAGTTCACCGGGACAGGGGTCCGAGCAGTACTTC. This encodes CASSSPGQGSEQYF. Based on the CDR3 plus reference TRBV28 and TRBJ2-7, the full variable domain is DVKVTQSSRYLVKRTGEKVFLECVQDMDHENMFWYRQDPGLGLRLIYFSYDVKMKEKGDIPEGYSVSREKKERFSLILESASTNQTSMYLCASSSPGQGSEQYFGPGTRLTVT.

The J gene is TRBJ2-7, the V gene TRBV2, with 8 bases aligning to TRBD1. J lost 0 bases, V lost 5 bases, and 6 bases had no gene match. The CDR3 has 15 residues. Germline V CDR1 and CDR2: SNHLY, FYNNEI. For the CDR3, the DNA is TGTGCCAGCAGTTCTGACAGGGGCTTCTCCTACGAGCAGTACTTC. Its translation: CASSSDRGFSYEQYF.

The chain joins TRBV6-6 to TRBJ2-3; 7 nucleotides align to TRBD1. CDR3 length equals 15 residues. Germline CDR1 MNHNY, CDR2 SVGAGI (reference sequence). The V and J ends lost 6 bases and 2 bases, in that order; junction bases with no gene match: 8. As DNA, the CDR3 is TGTGCCAGCAGCCCCGGACAGGTCCACACAGATACGCAGTATTTT. This codes for CASSPGQVHTDTQYF.

The chain recombines TRBV6-6 with TRBJ2-5; no firm D call. The CDR3 contains 15 residues. V shed 5 bases and J shed 4 bases, with 17 bases lying between them. Germline V gene lookup returns CDR1 MNHNY and CDR2 SVGAGI (reference sequence). CDR3: CASSTQRPKLETQYF. Here the CDR3 DNA reads TGTGCCAGCAGTACCCAGAGGCCTAAGCTAGAGACCCAGTACTTC.

The V call is TRBV27, the J call TRBJ2-7; 7 nucleotides agree with TRBD2. This CDR3 has 14 residues. Germline-derived CDR1 and CDR2 are MNHEY and SMNVEV (reference sequence). With 6 bases clipped from V and 5 bases from J, the junction kept 10 bases outside the gene matches. CDR3 in amino acids: CASRDPGGTNEQYF. CDR3 in DNA: TGTGCCAGCAGGGACCCCGGGGGGACCAACGAGCAGTACTTC.

This sequence joins TRBV5-1 and TRBJ1-1; 8 bases agree with TRBD1. From germline, CDR1 is SGHRS and CDR2 YFSETQ. This CDR3 contains 14 residues. V shed 4 bases and J 2 bases; nucleotides not matched to a gene: 4. Here the CDR3 reads CASSIGQGNTEAFF. DNA of the CDR3: TGCGCCAGCAGCATAGGACAGGGCAACACTGAAGCTTTCTTT.

Of note for this clone: Other DNA sequences in this specimen translate into the identical CDR3. This chain links TRBV5-6 with TRBJ1-1, with D possibly matching TRBD1 (5 bases). CDR3 length equals 13 residues. V was pared by 4 bases and J by 3 bases, with 10 bases between. CDR1 and CDR2 (germline): SGHDT, YYEEEE. CDR3 region: CASSLGGDTEAFF. The DNA for the CDR3 is TGTGCCAGCAGCCTTGGGGGGGACACTGAAGCTTTCTTT.

The rearrangement uses TRBV7-9 and TRBJ2-1; the match to TRBD2 covers 8 bases. CDR1 SEHNR and CDR2 FQNEAQ come from the germline V gene (reference sequence). The V and J ends lost 5 bases and 0 bases, in that order; junction bases with no gene match: 6. The CDR3 totals 16 residues. The CDR3 reads CASSSSGKSSYNEQFF. The CDR3 DNA follows: TGTGCCAGCAGCAGTAGCGGGAAGAGCTCCTACAATGAGCAGTTCTTC.

In its sample, this clone was seen once. The gene calls are TRBV7-8 and TRBJ1-5, with TRBD1 as a possible D gene (5 bases). Germline assignment: CDR1 SGHVS and CDR2 FQNEAQ. V was shortened by 4 bases and J by 7 bases, with 11 bases between the two germline ends. CDR3 length: 13 amino acids. DNA of the CDR3: TGTGCCAGCAGCTCCTCGACAGAGCAGCCCCAGCATTTT. Translating it yields CASSSSTEQPQHF.

The sample holds one count of this clone. The chain uses TRBV4-1 and TRBJ1-2, with 8 bases that match TRBD1. CDR3 size: 16 residues. Germline-derived CDR1 and CDR2 are MGHRA and YSYEKL. The ends lost 3 bases at V and 4 bases at J; junction bases unmatched: 10. CDR3 protein: CASSQAGQAFSYGYTF. The CDR3, as DNA: TGCGCCAGCAGCCAGGCGGGACAGGCTTTTTCCTATGGCTACACCTTC.

This sequence joins TRBV5-1 and TRBJ2-7; 7 positions match TRBD1. Germline CDR1 and CDR2: SGHRS and YFSETQ. The CDR3 spans 14 residues. V shed 4 bases, J shed 6 bases, and the junction held 10 bases outside the gene matches. CDR3 amino acids: CASSPGTALGEQYF. The DNA of the CDR3 is TGCGCCAGCAGCCCCGGGACAGCCTTGGGCGAGCAGTACTTC.

The J gene is TRBJ1-3, the V gene TRBV27; the match to TRBD1 covers 8 bases. Germline assignment: CDR1 MNHEY and CDR2 SMNVEV (reference sequence). With V trimmed by 6 bases and J by 4 bases, 8 bases remained unmatched. The CDR3 spans 15 residues. As DNA, the CDR3 is TGTGCCAGCAGCGCTCAGGGGGCGCGGGGAAACACCATATATTTT. The encoded protein is CASSAQGARGNTIYF.

The CDR3 protein is CASSELSAGQETQYF. The CDR3 coding sequence is TGTGCCAGCAGTGAACTGTCGGCAGGACAAGAGACCCAGTACTTC. The chain is built from TRBV6-1 and TRBJ2-5; D gene ambiguous. Germline CDR1 is MNHNS and CDR2 is SASEGT. V lost 2 bases and J lost 2, with 12 bases in between. The CDR3 has 15 amino acids.

This chain joins TRBV7-8 and TRBJ2-7; D may be TRBD1 (6 bases). The germline V gene encodes CDR1 SGHVS and CDR2 FQNEAQ. The CDR3 runs to 13 residues. V lost 7 bases to trimming and J lost 4 bases, with 14 bases between them. The CDR3 is CASIQGSGYEQYF. The DNA of the CDR3 is TGTGCCAGCATCCAGGGGAGTGGTTACGAGCAGTACTTC.

This chain uses TRBV6-6 with TRBJ2-3, with D possibly matching TRBD2 (6 bases). The CDR3 is 14 amino acids. Germline V gene lookup returns CDR1 MNHNY and CDR2 SVGAGI (reference sequence). V was trimmed by 0 bases and J by 4 bases, leaving 8 bases between them. In DNA, the CDR3 is TGTGCCAGCAGTTACTCGACGGGGGCAGATACGCAGTATTTT. It yields the protein CASSYSTGADTQYF.

The rearrangement links TRBV6-5 to TRBJ1-2; D not certain. This CDR3 has 16 amino acids. Germline-derived CDR1 and CDR2 are MNHEY and SVGAGI. Trimming pared 2 bases from V and 2 bases from J, leaving 15 bases between. The CDR3 here is CASSYHNGSPNYGYTF. The CDR3 DNA reads TGTGCCAGCAGTTACCATAACGGTAGCCCGAACTATGGCTACACCTTC.

The genes are TRBV14 and TRBJ2-3; 7 positions agree with TRBD2. The CDR3 spans 14 residues. The V and J ends lost 3 bases and 1 base, in that order; junction bases with no gene match: 1. Germline V CDR1 and CDR2: SGHDN, FVKESK. Here the CDR3 DNA reads TGTGCCAGCAGCCAGACTAGCCGCACAGATACGCAGTATTTT. It codes for CASSQTSRTDTQYF.

V gene TRBV2 combines with J gene TRBJ2-7, with TRBD1 matching over 8 bases. Trimming took 2 bases from V and 2 from J; bases not matched to a gene: 11. Germline V lookup: CDR1 SNHLY, CDR2 FYNNEI. This CDR3 is built from 17 residues. The CDR3 region has the DNA TGTGCCAGCAGTGAAAGCCGGACGGGGACAGGCACCTACGAGCAGTACTTC. This sequence encodes CASSESRTGTGTYEQYF.

The chain uses TRBV6-5 and TRBJ1-2; D remains unclear. The CDR3 is 14 amino acids. The V gene lost 0 bases and the J gene lost 8 bases, with 13 bases spanning the gap. Germline V gene sequence: CDR1 MNHEY, CDR2 SVGAGI. The CDR3 coding sequence is TGTGCCAGCAGTTACTCTCGGTGTCCGAGGGGCTACACCTTC. Protein sequence: CASSYSRCPRGYTF.

CDR3 loop: CASSSHSDGVNTEAFF. Written as DNA, the CDR3 is TGTGCCAGCAGTTCTCACTCCGACGGAGTGAACACTGAAGCTTTCTTT. The chain links TRBV6-5 to TRBJ1-1; D gene uncertain. Germline V gene data show CDR1 as MNHEY and CDR2 as SVGAGI. V lost 4 bases to trimming and J lost 0 bases, with 15 bases between them. This CDR3 spans 16 amino acids.